These 27 T cell receptor beta chains were all obtained from the same sample, sequenced in a study of blood T cell repertoires in COVID-19. Here immunoSEQ multiplex PCR was the method, and the copy in TCRdb shows in-frame clones only, minus some. The table has approximately 80,000 clones, less than 95% seen once. Sequenced: peripheral blood. These receptors were obtained from a woman in her forties or fifties in a cohort sampled during active COVID-19.

In this sample, this clone turned up once. Here the CDR3 reads CASSVGVGAAYEQYF. CDR3 nucleotide sequence: TGTGCCAGCAGCGTAGGGGTGGGAGCGGCCTACGAGCAGTACTTC. The V call is TRBV9, the J call TRBJ2-7; D is possibly TRBD2 (5 bases). This CDR3 has 15 residues. The V gene lost 0 bases and the J gene lost 2 bases, with 12 bases spanning the gap. Germline V gene sequence: CDR1 SGDLS, CDR2 YYNGEE.

J is TRBJ2-3 and V is TRBV9; D is undetermined. Trimming took 2 bases from V and 2 from J, leaving 3 bases between them. This CDR3 comprises 12 residues. The germline CDR1 and CDR2 sequences are SGDLS and YYNGEE. CDR3 sequence (DNA): TGTGCCAGCAGCGTCTACACAGATACGCAGTATTTT. Protein: CASSVYTDTQYF.

This chain links TRBV18 with TRBJ2-1; TRBD1 might be the D (5 bases). This CDR3 region has 15 residues. Trimming cost V 3 bases and J 9 bases, with 18 bases left between them. CDR1 KGHSH and CDR2 LQKENI come from the germline V gene. CDR3 loop: CASSPPNPYQGEQFF. CDR3 nucleotide sequence: TGTGCCAGCTCACCGCCGAACCCCTACCAGGGTGAGCAGTTCTTC. The full variable domain, in which reference TRBV18 and TRBJ2-1 provide the parts outside the CDR3, is NAGVMQNPRHLVRRRGQEARLRCSPMKGHSHVYWYRQLPEEGLKFMVYLQKENIIDESGMPKERFSAEFPKEGPSILRIQQVVRGDSAAYFCASSPPNPYQGEQFFGPGTRLTVL.

This clone was counted once. This sequence joins TRBV6-5 and TRBJ2-3; 7 positions match TRBD2. Germline values: CDR1 MNHEY, CDR2 SVGAGI. J lost 1 base, V lost 8 bases, and 9 bases had no gene match. This CDR3 has 15 residues. The CDR3 region has the DNA TGTGCCAGCCTAGCGGCGAGCGACGGCACAGATACGCAGTATTTT. Its protein is CASLAASDGTDTQYF.

The rearrangement uses TRBV5-1 and TRBJ2-7; D call uncertain. Germline V gene data show CDR1 as SGHRS and CDR2 as YFSETQ. This CDR3 is built from 11 residues. V gave up 4 bases and J gave up 3 bases, with 5 bases separating them. CDR3 in DNA: TGCGCCAGCAGCACAGACTACGAGCAGTACTTC. Translation gives CASSTDYEQYF.

The rearrangement uses TRBV11-2 and TRBJ2-7, with 10 bases aligning to TRBD1. V dropped 5 bases and J dropped 7; count of bases not matched to a gene: 8. Germline V gives CDR1 SGHAT, CDR2 FQNNGV. CDR3 size: 14 residues. Written as DNA, the CDR3 is TGTGCCAGCAGCCCGAGGGACAGGGGTATAGAGCAGTACTTC. This codes for CASSPRDRGIEQYF.

V is TRBV6-5 and J is TRBJ2-1; 10 bases fit TRBD1. Germline V gene lookup returns CDR1 MNHEY and CDR2 SVGAGI. Germline trimming cut 7 bases from V and 5 bases from J; bases unmatched to any gene: 8. The CDR3 contains 15 residues. The CDR3 nucleotides read TGTGCCAGCAATATGGGTGGGACAGGGGACAATGAGCAGTTCTTC. Its translation is CASNMGGTGDNEQFF.

This chain connects TRBV11-2 to TRBJ2-1; weak D call: TRBD1 (5 bases). The CDR3 has 16 amino acids. Trimming shortened V by 5 bases and J by 4 bases, and 18 bases separated the two germline ends. Germline V gene lookup returns CDR1 SGHAT and CDR2 FQNNGV. The CDR3 is CASSPVKGPVYNEQFF. The DNA for the CDR3 is TGTGCCAGCAGCCCAGTGAAGGGGCCGGTGTACAATGAGCAGTTCTTC.

The J gene is TRBJ2-3, the V gene TRBV24-1; the match to TRBD1 covers 9 bases. CDR1 and CDR2 from the germline V gene are KGHDR and SFDVKD. The CDR3 has 15 amino acids. Germline trimming cut 5 bases from V and 5 bases from J; bases unmatched to any gene: 7. CDR3 DNA: TGTGCCACCAGTGTCCCCGGGACAGGGAGAGATACGCAGTATTTT. It is translated as CATSVPGTGRDTQYF.

The gene calls are TRBV2 and TRBJ1-2; no clear D. The CDR3 has 13 amino acids. Trimming cost V 6 bases and J 0 bases, with 8 bases left between them. Germline CDR1 and CDR2: SNHLY and FYNNEI. This CDR3 reads CASRSEANYGYTF. Written as DNA, the CDR3 is TGTGCCAGCAGGAGCGAAGCTAACTATGGCTACACCTTC.

The chain has TRBV15 and TRBJ2-2, with D unclear. CDR1 and CDR2 (germline): LNHNV, YYDKDF (reference sequence). The V gene lost 0 bases and the J gene lost 2 bases, with 16 bases spanning the gap. The CDR3 is made up of 18 amino acids. CDR3: CATSRDSRSQVNTGELFF. DNA for the CDR3: TGTGCCACCAGCAGAGATTCTCGCAGTCAGGTCAACACCGGGGAGCTGTTTTTT.

The chain recombines TRBV3-1 (or the pseudogene TRBV3-2) with TRBJ2-5, with TRBD2 matching over 9 bases. V was clipped by 4 bases and J by 2 bases; unmatched bases: 8. The CDR3 loop spans 16 amino acids. CDR1 is LGHDT, CDR2 YNNKEL, per germline (reference sequence). CDR3 DNA sequence: TGTGCCAGCAGCCCCTCCCTAGCGGGGTGGCAAGAGACCCAGTACTTC. As protein: CASSPSLAGWQETQYF.

The CDR3 DNA is TGTGCCAGTAGTCCGGGACAGGGTCCCAATGAGCAGTTCTTC. This sequence encodes CASSPGQGPNEQFF. The rearrangement joins TRBV19 to TRBJ2-1; 9 nucleotides match TRBD1. Germline V gene data show CDR1 as LNHDA and CDR2 as SQIVND (reference sequence). Trimming took 5 bases from V and 6 from J; bases not matched to a gene: 5. The CDR3 runs to 14 residues.

The rearrangement links TRBV19 to TRBJ1-2; a weak D match, TRBD1 (5 bases). Trimming stripped 3 bases from V and 8 bases from J, with 19 bases between. The germline V gene has CDR1 LNHDA and CDR2 SQIVND (reference sequence). The CDR3 loop spans 15 amino acids. The CDR3 sequence is CASSIRNRLSSGYTF. In DNA form, the CDR3 reads TGTGCCAGTAGTATTAGGAACAGGCTATCATCAGGCTACACCTTC.

CDR3 bases: TGTGCCAGCAGCTTGGGTCACGACAGCTCCCTTGACTACGAGCAGTACTTC. Amino acids: CASSLGHDSSLDYEQYF. The V gene is TRBV5-8, the J gene TRBJ2-7, with a weak D call TRBD1 (5 bases). Trimming removed 0 bases from V and 3 bases from J, with 19 bases in between. Germline CDR1 SGHTS, CDR2 YDEGEE. The CDR3 runs to 17 residues.

The V call is TRBV11-1, the J call TRBJ2-1; TRBD2 agrees at 15 bases. The CDR3 covers 15 residues. From germline, CDR1 is SGHAT and CDR2 FQDESV (reference sequence). With V trimmed by 4 bases and J by 12 bases, 7 bases remained unmatched. The CDR3 sequence: CASSYGLAGGGGQFF. The CDR3 DNA reads as TGTGCCAGCAGCTATGGACTAGCGGGAGGGGGGGGGCAGTTCTTC.

The chain joins TRBV27 to TRBJ2-2, with 9 bases aligning to TRBD1. The CDR3 is made up of 21 amino acids. With V trimmed by 1 base and J by 4 bases, 19 bases remained unmatched. Germline V gives CDR1 MNHEY, CDR2 SMNVEV (reference sequence). CDR3 DNA: TGTGCCAGCAGTTTATTAGCCGGGACAGGGCGTTTCCTCATAAGCACCGGGGAGCTGTTTTTT. Its protein product is CASSLLAGTGRFLISTGELFF.

The CDR3 is CASSFGGQGRAFF. CDR3 nucleotides: TGTGCCAGCAGTTTTGGGGGACAGGGGCGAGCTTTCTTT. The chain recombines TRBV27 with TRBJ1-1; 10 positions match TRBD1. There are 13 residues in the CDR3. Germline loops: CDR1 MNHEY, CDR2 SMNVEV (reference sequence). The V segment lost 3 bases and the J segment 10 bases; nucleotides outside the gene matches: 5.

This rearrangement joins TRBV6-6 to TRBJ2-2; 11 nucleotides match TRBD1. J was trimmed by 4 bases and V by 5 bases; bases with no gene match: 3. Looked up from germline, CDR1 is MNHNY and CDR2 is SVGAGI (reference sequence). This CDR3 region has 15 residues. Here the CDR3 DNA reads TGTGCCAGCAGTATCGGGACAGGGGGCACCGGGGAGCTGTTTTTT. Translated: CASSIGTGGTGELFF.

The chain links TRBV4-2 to TRBJ2-7, with 9 bases aligning to TRBD1. J lost 3 bases, V lost 4 bases, and 7 bases had no gene match. Germline loops: CDR1 LGHNA, CDR2 YNFKEQ. The CDR3 contains 15 residues. CDR3: CASSPQTTGGYEQYF. CDR3 nucleotides: TGTGCCAGCAGCCCCCAGACGACAGGGGGCTACGAGCAGTACTTC.

The count of this clone is one. The chain employs TRBV5-1 and TRBJ2-5; 12 nucleotides align to TRBD2. Germline CDR1 and CDR2: SGHRS and YFSETQ. The V gene end was trimmed by 4 bases and the J gene end by 4 bases; junction bases not matched to a gene: 5. The CDR3 runs 15 residues. The CDR3 loop is CASSPRTSGIETQYF. The CDR3 region has the DNA TGCGCCAGCAGCCCGAGGACTAGCGGGATAGAGACCCAGTACTTC.

The chain is built from TRBV5-4 and TRBJ2-7, with 10 bases identical to TRBD2. From germline, CDR1 is SGHNT and CDR2 YYREEE (reference sequence). V gave up 4 bases and J gave up 5 bases; unmatched junction bases: 12. CDR3 length: 16 amino acids. The CDR3 bases are TGTGCCAGCAGCCCCGGGGGTAGCGGGAGGCTAAACGAGCAGTACTTC. It codes for CASSPGGSGRLNEQYF.

The chain uses TRBV27 and TRBJ1-1; TRBD1 is a possible D gene (5 bases). The V end lost 5 bases, the J end lost 1 base, and 14 bases lay between the germline ends. This CDR3 contains 15 residues. Germline CDR1 and CDR2: MNHEY and SMNVEV (reference sequence). Here the CDR3 reads CASSEFRGSNTEAFF. Here the CDR3 DNA reads TGTGCCAGCAGTGAATTCCGGGGGTCGAACACTGAAGCTTTCTTT.

The rearrangement uses TRBV10-3 and TRBJ1-3, with D maybe TRBD1 (6 bases). The V and J ends lost 6 bases and 0 bases respectively, with 15 bases between them. This CDR3 has 16 amino acids. The germline gives CDR1 ENHRY, CDR2 SYGVKD. The CDR3 region is CAIRDTGKGSGNTIYF. DNA of the CDR3: TGTGCCATCAGAGATACAGGGAAAGGCTCTGGAAACACCATATATTTT.

Only a few counts were recorded for this clone. The chain has TRBV2 and TRBJ2-7; TRBD1 might be the D (5 bases). The CDR3 has 13 amino acids. Trimming stripped 2 bases from V and 9 bases from J, with 14 bases between. In germline, CDR1 is SNHLY, CDR2 FYNNEI. CDR3 amino acids: CASSESQGLGQYF. The CDR3 DNA follows: TGTGCCAGCAGTGAAAGTCAGGGCCTGGGGCAGTACTTC.

V is TRBV28 and J is TRBJ1-1, with a tentative D call TRBD1 (5 bases). Germline V gene lookup returns CDR1 MDHEN and CDR2 SYDVKM. The CDR3 is 15 residues long. V was cut by 7 bases and J by 0 bases, with 15 bases left in between. The chain's CDR3 is CASTSSGLVNTEAFF. The CDR3, as DNA: TGTGCCAGCACTTCTTCGGGACTCGTGAACACTGAAGCTTTCTTT.

The chain couples TRBV11-2 to TRBJ2-1, with 7 bases lining up with TRBD2. The CDR3 contains 12 residues. The V segment lost 4 bases and the J segment 10 bases; nucleotides outside the gene matches: 4. The germline V gene has CDR1 SGHAT and CDR2 FQNNGV. CDR3: CASSSRGVEQFF. CDR3 sequence (DNA): TGTGCCAGCAGCTCCCGGGGGGTGGAGCAGTTCTTC.